The text below deals with one T cell receptor beta chain. Its target is not known. After removal of 3 bases from V and 7 bases from J, the junction contained 5 bases not matched to a gene. The V gene's germline CDR1 is SEHNR and CDR2 FQNEAQ (reference sequence). The CDR3 extends over 14 amino acids. These data belong to a study of blood T cells in healthy people across ages. A minimum of 7 million PBMCs was isolated per sample. Primed by a sample-barcoded 5' primer and a J-beta primer mix, a second PCR proceeded for about 7 to 12 cycles. TCRdb passed the 5' RACE reads through MiXCR, listing each CDR3 protein once. The repertoire includes approximately 1,700,000 distinct CDR3 sequences, around 42% of them detected once, and roughly 23% sits in the top ten. Broader study findings: Changes seen in expanded clonotypes were possibly confounded by donor CMV status left unknown.

The sample comprised blood. The chain has TRBV7-9 and TRBJ1-4, with TRBD1 matching over 7 bases. This receptor was taken from a human donor in good health. This CDR3 is CASSLGTDIEKLFF. CDR3 in DNA: TGTGCCAGCAGCTTGGGGACAGATATTGAAAAACTGTTTTTT. Variable domain in full (rest from reference TRBV7-9 and TRBJ1-4): DTGVSQNPRHKITKRGQNVTFRCDPISEHNRLYWYRQTLGQGPEFLTYFQNEAQLEKSRLLSDRFSAERPKGSFSTLEIQRTEQGDSAMYLCASSLGTDIEKLFFGSGTQLSVL.